These T cell receptor beta chains were read from a single sample in a study of blood T cell repertoires in COVID-19. Profiling relied on immunoSEQ multiplex PCR, and the TCRdb table lists in-frame clones only, not all of them. The table lists tens of thousands of clones, roughly 90% of them singletons. The sequenced sample consisted of peripheral blood. The receptors were gathered from a woman aged 50 to 60 with active or convalescent COVID-19. Both conserved end residues are part of each CDR3. A D gene is named only where the DNA matches it firmly. Clone size is stated in some rows and not others, as once, few, many or a class when expanded.

cdr3_length | j_call | v_call | d_call | clone_size | cdr3_aa | cdr3_nt
12 | TRBJ1-1 | TRBV3-1/TRBV3-2 | . | . | CASSRRYTEAFF | TGTGCCAGCAGCCGTAGATACACTGAAGCTTTCTTT
16 | TRBJ2-5 | TRBV11-2 | TRBD2 | . | CASSSGGLADQETQYF | TGTGCCAGCAGCTCCGGGGGACTAGCGGATCAAGAGACCCAGTACTTC
15 | TRBJ1-5 | TRBV30 | TRBD1 | . | CAWSNRDRGNQPQHF | TGTGCCTGGAGCAACCGGGACAGGGGCAATCAGCCCCAGCATTTT
14 | TRBJ2-7 | TRBV5-1 | TRBD2 | . | CASSPEAGTYEQYF | TGCGCCAGCAGCCCTGAAGCGGGAACCTACGAGCAGTACTTC
13 | TRBJ2-3 | TRBV18 | . | . | CASSALAADTQYF | TGTGCCAGCTCAGCCTTAGCGGCAGATACGCAGTATTTT
17 | TRBJ2-2 | TRBV5-4 | TRBD1 | . | CASSIEPGQTNTGELFF | TGTGCCAGCAGCATTGAACCGGGACAGACGAACACCGGGGAGCTGTTTTTT
13 | TRBJ2-5 | TRBV24-1 | . | . | CATSELDGETQYF | TGTGCCACCAGTGAGCTCGACGGGGAGACCCAGTACTTC
18 | TRBJ2-3 | TRBV13 | TRBD2 | . | CASSSRDATSGFVGTQYF | TGTGCCAGCAGCTCCCGAGACGCGACTAGCGGGTTCGTCGGTACGCAGTATTTT
15 | TRBJ2-1 | TRBV19 | . | . | CASSIEGGNYNEQFF | TGTGCCAGTAGTATAGAAGGGGGTAACTACAATGAGCAGTTCTTC
12 | TRBJ2-7 | TRBV28 | . | few | CASSLGLNEQYF | TGTGCCAGCAGTTTAGGACTAAACGAGCAGTACTTC
15 | TRBJ1-1 | TRBV5-4 | . | . | CASSPLQEVNTEAFF | TGTGCCAGCAGCCCTCTACAGGAAGTGAACACTGAAGCTTTCTTT
15 | TRBJ1-4 | TRBV18 | TRBD1 | . | CASSPQGAANEKLFF | TGTGCCAGCTCACCGCAGGGGGCAGCTAATGAAAAACTGTTTTTT
14 | TRBJ2-2 | TRBV7-8 | . | . | CASSTRGNTGELFF | TGTGCCAGCAGCACCAGGGGGAACACCGGGGAGCTGTTTTTT
16 | TRBJ2-7 | TRBV6-5 | TRBD2 | few | CASSYSSTSATYEQYF | TGTGCCAGCAGTTACTCCTCCACTAGCGCGACCTACGAGCAGTACTTC